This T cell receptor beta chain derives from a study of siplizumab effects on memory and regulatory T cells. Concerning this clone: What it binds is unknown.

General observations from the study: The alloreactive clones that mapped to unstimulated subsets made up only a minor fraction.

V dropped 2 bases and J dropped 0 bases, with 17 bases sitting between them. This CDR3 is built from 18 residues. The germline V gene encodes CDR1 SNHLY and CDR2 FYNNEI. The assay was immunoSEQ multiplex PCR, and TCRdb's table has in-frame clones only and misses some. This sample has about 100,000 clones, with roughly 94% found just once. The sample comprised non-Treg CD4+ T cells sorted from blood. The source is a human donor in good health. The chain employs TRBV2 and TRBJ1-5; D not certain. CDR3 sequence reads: CASSEFRNLGVSNQPQHF. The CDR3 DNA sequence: TGTGCCAGCAGTGAATTTCGAAACCTCGGGGTTAGCAATCAGCCCCAGCATTTT.